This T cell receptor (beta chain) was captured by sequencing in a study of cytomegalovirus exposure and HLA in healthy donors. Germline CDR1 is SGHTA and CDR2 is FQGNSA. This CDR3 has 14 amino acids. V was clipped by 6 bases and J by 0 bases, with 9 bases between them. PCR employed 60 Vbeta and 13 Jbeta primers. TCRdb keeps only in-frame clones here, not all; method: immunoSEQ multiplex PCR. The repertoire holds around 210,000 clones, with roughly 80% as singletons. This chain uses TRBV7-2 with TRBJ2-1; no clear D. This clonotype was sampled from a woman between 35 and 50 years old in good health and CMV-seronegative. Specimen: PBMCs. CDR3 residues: CASRTESSYNEQFF. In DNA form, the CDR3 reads TGTGCCAGCAGGACTGAGAGCTCCTACAATGAGCAGTTCTTC. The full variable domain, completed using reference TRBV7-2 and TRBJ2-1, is GAGVSQSPSNKVTEKGKDVELRCDPISGHTALYWYRQSLGQGLEFLIYFQGNSAPDKSGLPSDRFSAERTGGSVSTLTIQRTQQEDSAVYLCASRTESSYNEQFFGPGTRLTVL.